Listed below are T cell receptor beta chains from one sample, sequenced in a study of T cell responses to AZD1222 COVID-19 vaccine. Sequencing used immunoSEQ multiplex PCR; TCRdb keeps in-frame clones, though not all of them. The data hold approximately 140,000 clones, with around 90% observed a single time. The sequencing here drew on peripheral blood, taken on day 0 of AZD1222 vaccination. The origin of the receptors is an adult in good health. CDR3s include the opening cysteine and the closing phenylalanine or tryptophan. D genes are given only for firm matches. The size field is filled for only some rows; it gives once, few, many or a size class.

D gene,V gene,clone size,CDR3 length,J gene,CDR3 DNA,CDR3 protein
.,TRBV29-1,.,13,TRBJ1-2,TGCAGCGTCACGGGACGGATGAACTATGGCTACACCTTC,CSVTGRMNYGYTF
.,TRBV5-4,.,16,TRBJ1-1,TGTGCCAGCAGCGGTCTCCCGGGACGTTCGAACACTGAAGCTTTCTTT,CASSGLPGRSNTEAFF
TRBD2,TRBV28,once,18,TRBJ2-6,TGTGCCAGCAGTCCCTGGGGGCTAGCGGGCTCCGGGGCCAACGTCCTGACTTTC,CASSPWGLAGSGANVLTF
.,TRBV28,.,11,TRBJ2-1,TGTGCCAGCAGTTCCCTCCTGGAGCAGTTCTTC,CASSSLLEQFF
.,TRBV6-2/TRBV6-3,.,15,TRBJ1-4,TGTGCCAGCAGTCGGACGGACACCTTTGATGAAAAACTGTTTTTT,CASSRTDTFDEKLFF
TRBD1,TRBV27,.,13,TRBJ2-7,TGTGCCAGCAGTTCCTGGACAGGGGCCGAGCAGTACTTC,CASSSWTGAEQYF
.,TRBV19,.,15,TRBJ1-1,TGTGCCAGTAGTCCGTCGGGCTACCTGAACACTGAAGCTTTCTTT,CASSPSGYLNTEAFF
.,TRBV6-6,.,14,TRBJ1-1,TGTGCCAGCAGTTACCTGCGTCGGGACACTGAAGCTTTCTTT,CASSYLRRDTEAFF
.,TRBV18,.,16,TRBJ1-2,TGTGCCAGCTCACCAGTGACCGGCCTAATTAGCTATGGCTACACCTTC,CASSPVTGLISYGYTF
.,TRBV7-2,.,15,TRBJ1-2,TGTGCCAGCAGCTTAGGGGCAGGTCAGGGCCGCGGCTACACCTTC,CASSLGAGQGRGYTF
.,TRBV11-3,.,14,TRBJ2-2,TGTGCCAGCAGCCCTACTGGGAACACCGGGGAGCTGTTTTTT,CASSPTGNTGELFF
.,TRBV5-8,once,13,TRBJ1-2,TGTGCCAGCTTACAGCCGCTTCGGAGGGGCTACACCTTC,CASLQPLRRGYTF
TRBD2,TRBV7-2,.,16,TRBJ2-5,TGTGCCAGCAGCCTAAATGGACTAGCGGGAGGAGAGACCCAGTACTTC,CASSLNGLAGGETQYF
.,TRBV9,.,13,TRBJ1-4,TGTGCCAGCAGTAAAACAGGGAATGAAAAACTGTTTTTT,CASSKTGNEKLFF
TRBD2,TRBV4-2,.,18,TRBJ2-3,TGTGCCAGCAGCCAAGGGACCTTGGCAGCGGGAGGTACAGATACGCAGTATTTT,CASSQGTLAAGGTDTQYF
TRBD1,TRBV5-1,.,16,TRBJ2-2,TGCGCCAGCAGCTTGGTCCGGGACAGGGGGCACGGGGAGCTGTTTTTT,CASSLVRDRGHGELFF
.,TRBV7-8,.,15,TRBJ1-2,TGTGCCAGCAGCTTAATGGGGACGGGGTCCTATGGCTACACCTTC,CASSLMGTGSYGYTF
.,TRBV7-9,.,13,TRBJ2-7,TGTGCCAGCAGCTTAAGGCAGCCCCGCGAGCAGTACTTC,CASSLRQPREQYF
.,TRBV27,.,13,TRBJ1-2,TGTGCCAGCAGGGAGACAGTCTCTCGTGGCTACACCTTC,CASRETVSRGYTF
.,TRBV29-1,.,13,TRBJ1-1,TGCAGCGTAACGACAGTATTGAACACTGAAGCTTTCTTT,CSVTTVLNTEAFF
.,TRBV6-1,.,15,TRBJ2-6,TGTGCCAGCAGTGAACAGGGCTCTGGGGCCAACGTCCTGACTTTC,CASSEQGSGANVLTF
.,TRBV5-6,.,14,TRBJ2-7,TGTGCCAGCAGCCTGGGGGGATTTCAGAACGAGCAGTACTTC,CASSLGGFQNEQYF
.,TRBV21-1,.,13,TRBJ2-1,TGTTACGGCCAGCGGGTACCCTACAATGAGCAGTTCTTC,CYGQRVPYNEQFF
.,TRBV30,.,18,TRBJ2-2,TGTGCCTGGGGAGGGGTCGACAGGGTCGGTAGAAGGTTTGGGGAGCTGTTTTTT,CAWGGVDRVGRRFGELFF
.,TRBV6-5,.,15,TRBJ2-1,TGTGCCAGCAGCCCCCGGGTGGCCTCCTACAATGAGCAGTTCTTC,CASSPRVASYNEQFF
TRBD1,TRBV18,.,14,TRBJ1-1,TGTGCCAGCTCGCCGAACAGGGGCAACACTGAAGCTTTCTTT,CASSPNRGNTEAFF
.,TRBV3-1/TRBV3-2,.,13,TRBJ1-1,TGTGCCAGCAGCCCAAGGGGAAACACTGAAGCTTTCTTT,CASSPRGNTEAFF
.,TRBV6-4,.,16,TRBJ1-6,TGTGCCAGCAGCGAAGCGGGGATTTTCGGCAATTCACCCCTCCACTTT,CASSEAGIFGNSPLHF
.,TRBV4-1,.,13,TRBJ2-7,TGCGCCAGCAGCCGGGACTTTGCCTACGAGCAGTACTTC,CASSRDFAYEQYF
.,TRBV7-2,.,15,TRBJ1-3,TGTGCCAGCACTACCGAGCCCGGCGGAGGAAACACCATATATTTT,CASTTEPGGGNTIYF
TRBD1,TRBV4-3,.,16,TRBJ1-2,TGCGCCAGCAGCCAACATTCGACAGGGACGAGCTATGGCTACACCTTC,CASSQHSTGTSYGYTF
.,TRBV5-1,.,15,TRBJ2-7,TGCGCCAGCAGCTTGTACCCCTCACTAGCCTACGAGCAGTACTTC,CASSLYPSLAYEQYF
.,TRBV5-6,.,12,TRBJ1-2,TGTGCCAGCAGCTTGGTTACAGGCGGCTACACCTTC,CASSLVTGGYTF
.,TRBV13,.,14,TRBJ2-1,TGTGCCAGCGCCGGGACGAATCTGCTCAATGAGCAGTTCTTC,CASAGTNLLNEQFF
.,TRBV5-6,few,12,TRBJ2-7,TGTGCCAGCAGTTCCCCGGTGGGGGAGCAGTACTTC,CASSSPVGEQYF
.,TRBV6-5,.,15,TRBJ2-7,TGTGCCAGCAGTTACGCGACCGCCGCCCCTGACGAGCAGTACTTC,CASSYATAAPDEQYF
.,TRBV6-6,.,13,TRBJ2-4,TGTGCCAGCAGTTCCCTGGGGGAAAACATTCAGTACTTC,CASSSLGENIQYF
TRBD1,TRBV9,once,14,TRBJ2-5,TGTGCCAGCAGCCCCCGGACAGGAGAAGAGACCCAGTACTTC,CASSPRTGEETQYF
TRBD2,TRBV4-3,.,18,TRBJ2-7,TGCGCCAGCAGCCAAGGGCCCGGGACTAGCGGGACCTCCTACGAGCAGTACTTC,CASSQGPGTSGTSYEQYF
.,TRBV19,.,14,TRBJ2-5,TGTGCCAGTAGTATAGTCCACAGAGAAGAGACCCAGTACTTC,CASSIVHREETQYF
.,TRBV7-2,.,14,TRBJ2-3,TGTGCCAGCAGCTTGGAATCAGGGGCAGATACGCAGTATTTT,CASSLESGADTQYF
TRBD1,TRBV7-9,.,18,TRBJ2-7,TGTGCCAGCAGCACTCCCCTGGGGGACAGGGGATTTTCGTACGAGCAGTACTTC,CASSTPLGDRGFSYEQYF
TRBD2,TRBV10-3,.,14,TRBJ2-2,TGTGCCATCAGGCCTCTAGCGGGGACCGGGGAGCTGTTTTTT,CAIRPLAGTGELFF
.,TRBV6-1,.,18,TRBJ2-1,TGTGCCAGCAGTGCCCCCAAAGGCGTGGGGACCGTACGCGGTGAGCAGTTCTTC,CASSAPKGVGTVRGEQFF
.,TRBV23-1,.,18,TRBJ2-1,TGCGCCAGCAGTCAATCCACCCCCAGGCGAGGGGCGGTCAATGAGCAGTTCTTC,CASSQSTPRRGAVNEQFF
.,TRBV24-1,.,14,TRBJ2-5,TGTGCCACCAGTGTTGGGGTGGGGGAAGAGACCCAGTACTTC,CATSVGVGEETQYF
.,TRBV6-2/TRBV6-3,.,14,TRBJ1-6,TGTGCCAGCAGTTACGCAGGGAGGGTCTCACCCCTCCACTTT,CASSYAGRVSPLHF
TRBD1,TRBV7-2,.,14,TRBJ1-6,TGTGCCAGCAGCTTAGAATGGGACAGGAAACCCCTCCACTTT,CASSLEWDRKPLHF